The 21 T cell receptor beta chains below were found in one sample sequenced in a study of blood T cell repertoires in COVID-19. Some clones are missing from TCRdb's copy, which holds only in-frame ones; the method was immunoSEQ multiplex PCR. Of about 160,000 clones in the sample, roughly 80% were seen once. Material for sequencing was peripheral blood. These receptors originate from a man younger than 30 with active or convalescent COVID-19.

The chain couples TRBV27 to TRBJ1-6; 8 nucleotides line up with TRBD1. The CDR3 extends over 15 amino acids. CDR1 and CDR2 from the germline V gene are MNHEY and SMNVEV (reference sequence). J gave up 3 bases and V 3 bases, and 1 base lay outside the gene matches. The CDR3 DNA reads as TGTGCCAGCAGTTTCGGACAGGGCTATAATTCACCCCTCCACTTT. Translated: CASSFGQGYNSPLHF.

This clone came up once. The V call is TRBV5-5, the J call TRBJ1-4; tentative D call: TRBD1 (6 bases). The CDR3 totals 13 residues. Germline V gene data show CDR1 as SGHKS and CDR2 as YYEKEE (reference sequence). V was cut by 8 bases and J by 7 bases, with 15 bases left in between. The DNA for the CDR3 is TGTGCCAGGATAACAGGGAGAAGTGAAAAACTGTTTTTT. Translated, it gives CARITGRSEKLFF.

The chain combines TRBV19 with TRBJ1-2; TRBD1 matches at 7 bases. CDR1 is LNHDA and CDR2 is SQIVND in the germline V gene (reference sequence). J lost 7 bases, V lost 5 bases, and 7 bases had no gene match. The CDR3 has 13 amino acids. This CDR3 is CASSPWTGPGYTF. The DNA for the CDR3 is TGTGCCAGTAGTCCTTGGACAGGACCTGGCTACACCTTC. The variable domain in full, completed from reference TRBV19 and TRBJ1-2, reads DGGITQSPKYLFRKEGQNVTLSCEQNLNHDAMYWYRQDPGQGLRLIYYSQIVNDFQKGDIAEGYSVSREKKESFPLTVTSAQKNPTAFYLCASSPWTGPGYTFGSGTRLTVV.

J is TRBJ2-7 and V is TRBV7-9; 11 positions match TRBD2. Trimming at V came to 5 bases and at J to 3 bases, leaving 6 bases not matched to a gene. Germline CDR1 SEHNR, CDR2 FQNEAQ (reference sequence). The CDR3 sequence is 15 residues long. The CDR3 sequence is CASSRGTSGSYEQYF. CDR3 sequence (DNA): TGTGCCAGCAGCAGAGGGACTAGCGGCAGCTACGAGCAGTACTTC.

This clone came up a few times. The CDR3 bases are TGTGCCAGCAGTTACTCGCCGGGACAGGCTTCCTACGAGCAGTACTTC. Encoded protein: CASSYSPGQASYEQYF. V usage is TRBV6-5 and J usage is TRBJ2-7, with 8 positions matching TRBD1. J lost 1 base, V lost 0 bases, and 5 bases had no gene match. CDR1 and CDR2 (germline): MNHEY, SVGAGI. CDR3 length: 16 residues.

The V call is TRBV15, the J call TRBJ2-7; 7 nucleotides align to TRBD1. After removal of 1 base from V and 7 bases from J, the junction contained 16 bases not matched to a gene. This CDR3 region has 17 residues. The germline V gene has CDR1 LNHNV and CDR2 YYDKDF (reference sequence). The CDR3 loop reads CATSRGVRRQGTGEQYF. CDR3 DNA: TGTGCCACCAGCAGAGGGGTACGACGACAGGGAACGGGGGAGCAGTACTTC.

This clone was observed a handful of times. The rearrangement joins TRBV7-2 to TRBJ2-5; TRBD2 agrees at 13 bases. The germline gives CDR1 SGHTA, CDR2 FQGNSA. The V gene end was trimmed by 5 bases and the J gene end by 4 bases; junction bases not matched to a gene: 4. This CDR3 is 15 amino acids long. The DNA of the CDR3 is TGTGCCAGCAGCGCCGGACTAGCGGGAGTAGAGACCCAGTACTTC. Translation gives CASSAGLAGVETQYF.

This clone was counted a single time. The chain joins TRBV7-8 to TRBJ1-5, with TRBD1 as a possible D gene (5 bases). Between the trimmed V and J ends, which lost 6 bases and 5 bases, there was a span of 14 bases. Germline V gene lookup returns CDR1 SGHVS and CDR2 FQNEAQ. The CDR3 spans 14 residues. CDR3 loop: CASSPQGRDQPQHF. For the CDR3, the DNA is TGTGCCAGCAGTCCGCAGGGAAGAGATCAGCCCCAGCATTTT.

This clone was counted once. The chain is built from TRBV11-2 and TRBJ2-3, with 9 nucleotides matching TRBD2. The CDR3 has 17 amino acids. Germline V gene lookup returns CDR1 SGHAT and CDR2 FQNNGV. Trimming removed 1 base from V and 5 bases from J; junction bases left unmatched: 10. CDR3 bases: TGTGCCAGCAGCTTAGTTTGGAGCGGGAGGATCCTAGATACGCAGTATTTT. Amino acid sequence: CASSLVWSGRILDTQYF.

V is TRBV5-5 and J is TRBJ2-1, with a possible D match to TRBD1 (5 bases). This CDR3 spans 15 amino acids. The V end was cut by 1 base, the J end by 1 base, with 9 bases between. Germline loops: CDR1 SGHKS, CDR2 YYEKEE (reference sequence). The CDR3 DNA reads TGTGCCAGCAGCTTGTCGACAGCATCCTACAATGAGCAGTTCTTC. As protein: CASSLSTASYNEQFF.

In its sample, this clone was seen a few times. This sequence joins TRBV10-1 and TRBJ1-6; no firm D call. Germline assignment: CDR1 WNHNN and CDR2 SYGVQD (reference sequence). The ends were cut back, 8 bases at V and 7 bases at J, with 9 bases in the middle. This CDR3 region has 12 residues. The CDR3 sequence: CASGGPNSPLHF. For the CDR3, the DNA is TGCGCCAGCGGCGGGCCCAATTCACCCCTCCACTTT.

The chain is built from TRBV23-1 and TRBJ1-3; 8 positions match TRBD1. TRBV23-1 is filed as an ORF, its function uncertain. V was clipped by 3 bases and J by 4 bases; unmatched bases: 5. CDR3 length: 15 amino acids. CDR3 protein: CASSHLDRGGNTIYF. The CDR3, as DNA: TGCGCCAGCAGTCACCTCGACAGGGGAGGAAACACCATATATTTT.

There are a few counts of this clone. The CDR3, as DNA: TGTGCCAGCAGCCGGACAGGGGAGTGGTCACCCCTCCACTTT. Protein: CASSRTGEWSPLHF. The V gene is TRBV14, the J gene TRBJ1-6, with 9 bases fitting TRBD1. The CDR3 consists of 14 residues. Germline-derived CDR1 and CDR2 are SGHDN and FVKESK. The V and J ends lost 4 bases and 10 bases, in that order; junction bases with no gene match: 5.

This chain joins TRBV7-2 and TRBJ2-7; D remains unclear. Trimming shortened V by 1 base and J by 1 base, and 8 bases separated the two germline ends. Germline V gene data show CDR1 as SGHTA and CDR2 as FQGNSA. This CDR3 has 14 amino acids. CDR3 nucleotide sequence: TGTGCCAGCAGCTTAGGGTCAACTTCCTACGAGCAGTACTTC. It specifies CASSLGSTSYEQYF.

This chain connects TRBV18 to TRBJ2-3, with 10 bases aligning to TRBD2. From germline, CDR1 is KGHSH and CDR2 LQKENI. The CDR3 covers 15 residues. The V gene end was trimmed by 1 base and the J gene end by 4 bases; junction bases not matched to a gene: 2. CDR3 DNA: TGTGCCAGCTCACCACGAGCGGGAGGGGCAGATACGCAGTATTTT. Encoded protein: CASSPRAGGADTQYF.

In nucleotides, the CDR3 is TGTGCCAGCAGTTACTCGACTAGCGGGGAAAACATTCAGTACTTC. As protein: CASSYSTSGENIQYF. This rearrangement joins TRBV6-2 or TRBV6-3 to TRBJ2-4, with 11 nucleotides matching TRBD2. V lost 0 bases to trimming and J lost 5 bases; unmatched junction nucleotides: 0. The CDR3 runs to 15 residues. Germline CDR1 MNHEY, CDR2 SVGEGT.

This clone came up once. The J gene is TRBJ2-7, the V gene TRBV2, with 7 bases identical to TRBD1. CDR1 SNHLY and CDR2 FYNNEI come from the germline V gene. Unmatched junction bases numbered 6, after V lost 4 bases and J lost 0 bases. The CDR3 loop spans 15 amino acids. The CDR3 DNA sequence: TGTGCCAGCAGTGGGGGACAGTCGAGCTCCTACGAGCAGTACTTC. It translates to CASSGGQSSSYEQYF.

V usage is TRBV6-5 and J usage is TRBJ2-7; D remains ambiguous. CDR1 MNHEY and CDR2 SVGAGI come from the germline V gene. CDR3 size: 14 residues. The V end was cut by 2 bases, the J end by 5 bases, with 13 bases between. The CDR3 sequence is CASSYTRAGNEQYF. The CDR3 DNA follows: TGTGCCAGCAGTTACACCCGCGCCGGTAACGAGCAGTACTTC.

CDR3 sequence reads: CASRITGPHGLKDLHF. The CDR3, as DNA: TGTGCCAGCAGGATTACGGGTCCCCACGGCCTGAAGGACCTCCACTTT. The chain employs TRBV28 and TRBJ1-6; D ambiguous. The CDR3 consists of 16 residues. Germline CDR1 and CDR2: MDHEN and SYDVKM. The V and J ends lost 6 bases and 15 bases respectively, with 27 bases between them.

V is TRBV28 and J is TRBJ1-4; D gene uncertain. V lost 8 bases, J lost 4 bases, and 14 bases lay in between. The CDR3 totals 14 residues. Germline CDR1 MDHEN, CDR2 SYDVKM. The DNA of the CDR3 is TGTGCCAGCGTTATGAGCCTCGTTAATGAAAAACTGTTTTTT. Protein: CASVMSLVNEKLFF.

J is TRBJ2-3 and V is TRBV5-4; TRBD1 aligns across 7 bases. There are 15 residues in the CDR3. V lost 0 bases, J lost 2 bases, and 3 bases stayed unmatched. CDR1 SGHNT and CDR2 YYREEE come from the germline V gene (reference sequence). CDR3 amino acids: CASSLEGQNTDTQYF. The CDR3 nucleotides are TGTGCCAGCAGCTTGGAGGGACAGAACACAGATACGCAGTATTTT.